Below are 17 T cell receptor beta chains sequenced from a single sample in a study of T cell repertoires in cytomegalovirus infection. TCRdb analysed the reads with MiXCR anew, one entry per CDR3 protein. The repertoire holds 170,000 or so distinct CDR3 sequences, with roughly 17% as singletons. What was sequenced was CD8+ T cells from PBMCs. These receptors all stem from a human donor in good health (CMV status not recorded). Some clones in this sample may be carry-over from other donors' samples.

The chain couples TRBV4-3 to TRBJ1-1; D remains ambiguous. V lost 3 bases and J 0 bases, leaving 11 bases between the germline ends. This CDR3 is 15 amino acids long. Germline V gene data show CDR1 as LGHNA and CDR2 as YSLEER. CDR3 in DNA: TGCGCCAGCAGCCATGCGGACGGCATGAACACTGAAGCTTTCTTT. It yields the protein CASSHADGMNTEAFF.

This clonotype was detected a few times. The rearrangement links TRBV28 to TRBJ2-3; 9 bases map to TRBD2. V lost 1 base, J lost 0 bases, and 5 bases stayed unmatched. Germline V gives CDR1 MDHEN, CDR2 SYDVKM. The CDR3 covers 17 residues. The CDR3 loop reads CASSLLRGGYSTDTQYF. The CDR3 bases are TGTGCCAGCAGTTTATTGCGGGGGGGATACAGCACAGATACGCAGTATTTT.

This clonotype appeared a few times. The rearrangement joins TRBV7-9 to TRBJ1-1, with a weak D call TRBD1 (5 bases). Germline assignment: CDR1 SEHNR and CDR2 FQNEAQ (reference sequence). The CDR3 is 15 amino acids. Trimming cost V 5 bases and J 1 base, with 14 bases left between them. The CDR3 DNA reads as TGTGCCAGCAGCCCCGTCGGGGCCCCGAACACTGAAGCTTTCTTT. Translating it yields CASSPVGAPNTEAFF.

This chain joins TRBV2 and TRBJ2-7; the match to TRBD1 covers 7 bases. The CDR3 consists of 17 residues. V lost 2 bases, J lost 2 bases, and 12 bases stayed unmatched. The germline V gene encodes CDR1 SNHLY and CDR2 FYNNEI. The DNA of the CDR3 is TGTGCCAGCAGTGAACACTTGACAGGGTCCTTTACCTACGAGCAGTACTTC. Translating it yields CASSEHLTGSFTYEQYF.

This clonotype appeared a few times. This chain links TRBV11-2 with TRBJ2-7; the D is unclear. The CDR3 is made up of 15 amino acids. Trimming shortened V by 1 base and J by 3 bases, and 13 bases separated the two germline ends. Per germline, CDR1 SGHAT and CDR2 FQNNGV. CDR3 sequence (DNA): TGTGCCAGCAGCTTAGTTGTCAGCGCGGACTACGAGCAGTACTTC. It yields the protein CASSLVVSADYEQYF.

This clonotype has just a few counts. The genes are TRBV7-8 and TRBJ2-1; D is ambiguous. Germline CDR1 SGHVS, CDR2 FQNEAQ. The CDR3 has 15 amino acids. V lost 7 bases to trimming and J lost 0 bases, with 13 bases between them. The CDR3 sequence: CASILDPSSYNEQFF. Here the CDR3 DNA reads TGTGCCAGCATCCTAGATCCGAGCTCCTACAATGAGCAGTTCTTC.

This clonotype was seen a handful of times. V and J are TRBV7-8 and TRBJ1-1, with D unclear. V was cut by 4 bases and J by 1 base, with 7 bases left in between. Germline values: CDR1 SGHVS, CDR2 FQNEAQ. The CDR3 runs to 13 residues. The CDR3 spells CASSYEPNTEAFF. CDR3 coding DNA: TGTGCCAGCAGCTATGAGCCGAACACTGAAGCTTTCTTT.

This clonotype was detected only a few times. V is TRBV7-2 and J is TRBJ2-5, with D perhaps given as TRBD1 or TRBD2 (6 bases each). The V gene's germline CDR1 is SGHTA and CDR2 FQGNSA. CDR3 length: 15 amino acids. V shed 4 bases and J shed 0 bases, with 12 bases lying between them. CDR3: CASSWGASNQETQYF. The CDR3 coding sequence is TGTGCCAGCAGCTGGGGGGCCTCGAACCAAGAGACCCAGTACTTC.

This clonotype was found a few times. The chain links TRBV6-2 or TRBV6-3 to TRBJ1-5; 10 bases agree with TRBD1. CDR3 size: 18 residues. V lost 1 base, J lost 0 bases, and 6 bases stayed unmatched. Germline CDR1 reads MNHEY; CDR2 reads SVGEGT. CDR3 coding DNA: TGTGCCAGCAGTTACTTCCGACAGGGGGCAGATAGCAATCAGCCCCAGCATTTT. It is translated as CASSYFRQGADSNQPQHF.

The V and J genes are TRBV9 and TRBJ2-1, with D perhaps TRBD2 (5 bases). Germline V gene data show CDR1 as SGDLS and CDR2 as YYNGEE. The CDR3 has 16 amino acids. Deletions cut 4 bases from V and 4 bases from J, with 18 bases between. The CDR3 DNA is TGTGCCAGCAGCCCCCGCGAGAGAGCGGTATACAATGAGCAGTTCTTC. The encoded protein is CASSPRERAVYNEQFF. Together with reference TRBV9 and TRBJ2-1, the CDR3 gives the full variable domain: DSGVTQTPKHLITATGQRVTLRCSPRSGDLSVYWYQQSLDQGLQFLIQYYNGEERAKGNILERFSAQQFPDLHSELNLSSLELGDSALYFCASSPRERAVYNEQFFGPGTRLTVL.

This chain connects TRBV20-1 to TRBJ1-5; D remains ambiguous. CDR3 length: 15 residues. Trimming removed 3 bases from V and 1 base from J, with 13 bases in between. CDR1 is DFQATT, CDR2 SNEGSKA, per germline (reference sequence). This chain's CDR3 is CSAREEGRSNQPQHF. The CDR3 DNA reads TGCAGTGCTAGGGAAGAGGGCAGAAGCAATCAGCCCCAGCATTTT.

In its sample, this clonotype was seen a few times. The chain uses TRBV20-1 and TRBJ2-3; 11 bases map to TRBD2. Looked up from germline, CDR1 is DFQATT and CDR2 is SNEGSKA (reference sequence). Trimming took 5 bases from V and 2 from J; bases not matched to a gene: 3. CDR3 length equals 14 residues. The CDR3 loop is CSAGGLAVTDTQYF. CDR3 nucleotides: TGCAGTGCTGGGGGACTAGCGGTCACAGATACGCAGTATTTT.

J is TRBJ2-5 and V is TRBV7-9, with 10 bases identical to TRBD2. The V gene end was trimmed by 6 bases and the J gene end by 2 bases; junction bases not matched to a gene: 12. This CDR3 contains 17 residues. Germline V lookup: CDR1 SEHNR, CDR2 FQNEAQ (reference sequence). This chain's CDR3 is CASSHSGGSVEQETQYF. For the CDR3, the DNA is TGTGCCAGCAGTCATAGCGGGGGGAGTGTTGAGCAAGAGACCCAGTACTTC.

This clonotype was observed a few times. This rearrangement joins TRBV7-6 to TRBJ2-3; 12 nucleotides agree with TRBD2. Germline CDR1 and CDR2: SGHVS and FNYEAQ. This CDR3 region has 17 residues. V lost 0 bases to trimming and J lost 5 bases; unmatched junction nucleotides: 6. CDR3 bases: TGTGCCAGCAGCTTAGCGGCTAGCGGGGGGGTCGGAGATACGCAGTATTTT. This translates into CASSLAASGGVGDTQYF.

This clonotype has a handful of counts. The chain employs TRBV6-6 and TRBJ1-1; tentative D call: TRBD1 (5 bases). The germline V and J ends were trimmed by 4 bases and 0 bases, with 9 bases remaining between them. CDR1 is MNHNY, CDR2 SVGAGI, per germline (reference sequence). The CDR3 runs 14 residues. For the CDR3, the DNA is TGTGCCAGCAGTTCCGAGACAGTGAACACTGAAGCTTTCTTT. This codes for CASSSETVNTEAFF.

The chain is built from TRBV28 and TRBJ2-7; weak D call: TRBD1 (6 bases). V was cut by 4 bases and J by 3 bases, with 16 bases left in between. In germline, CDR1 is MDHEN, CDR2 SYDVKM. The CDR3 has 15 amino acids. The chain's CDR3 is CASSSDYRASYEQYF. The CDR3 coding sequence is TGTGCCAGCAGTTCGGATTACAGGGCCAGCTACGAGCAGTACTTC.

This chain joins TRBV12-3 or TRBV12-4 and TRBJ2-7, with D possibly TRBD1 on 5 matching bases. This CDR3 is built from 14 residues. Trimming removed 5 bases at V and 0 bases at J, with 11 bases between. DNA of the CDR3: TGTGCCAGCAGTAGGGGAACAGACTCCTACGAGCAGTACTTC. Translating it yields CASSRGTDSYEQYF.